This T cell receptor (beta chain) was identified during a study of blood T cell repertoires in COVID-19. Study at large: The United States, Italy and Spain were the sources of the acute and convalescent COVID-19 samples.

Followed longitudinally, the Seattle patients had been enrolled during active infection. This clone was recorded once. As processed by the authors: Nucleated cell counts were estimated from reference gene primer amplification. Method: immunoSEQ multiplex PCR; TCRdb's copy keeps in-frame clones and lacks some. From that table come the V and J calls and clone size; the DNA was used to work out D and trimming. This sample has 220,000 or so clones, with 75% to 90% found just once. Sequencing was done on a sample of peripheral blood. This receptor was taken from a woman at least 80 years old with COVID-19, enrolled during active disease.

In DNA, the CDR3 is TGCGCCAGCAGCTTGGCGACTAGCCGCTCCTACAATGAGCAGTTCTTC. Protein product: CASSLATSRSYNEQFF. The V call is TRBV5-1, the J call TRBJ2-1; TRBD2 agrees at 7 bases. Germline CDR1 SGHRS, CDR2 YFSETQ. There are 16 residues in the CDR3. V shed 0 bases, J shed 0 bases, and the junction held 3 bases outside the gene matches.